Below are 9 T cell receptor beta chains sequenced from a single sample in a study of early T cells in non-severe SARS-CoV-2 infection. TCRdb independently ran MiXCR on the 5' RACE reads; one entry per CDR3 protein. The table records tens of thousands of distinct CDR3 sequences, around 12% of them present only once. Sequenced: whole blood. The receptors stem from an adult who was a healthcare worker with PCR-confirmed SARS-CoV-2 infection or an uninfected control (not recorded which).

This clonotype came up a few times. DNA of the CDR3: TGTGCCAGCAGCCTAGACGCTTATGGCTACACCTTC. It yields the protein CASSLDAYGYTF. The genes are TRBV7-8 and TRBJ1-2; D not certain. CDR3 length: 12 residues. With 5 bases removed from V and 5 bases from J, the gap between germline ends came to 9 bases. Looked up from germline, CDR1 is SGHVS and CDR2 is FQNEAQ.

The chain carries TRBV15 and TRBJ1-2; TRBD1 matches 9 bases. With V trimmed by 1 base and J by 8 bases, 2 bases remained unmatched. The length of the CDR3 is 13 residues. Germline CDR1 is LNHNV and CDR2 is YYDKDF (reference sequence). The CDR3 protein is CATSRGQGGGYTF. CDR3 in DNA: TGTGCCACCAGCAGAGGACAGGGGGGCGGCTACACCTTC.

CDR3 protein: CASSLGAGNPYEQYF. In DNA, the CDR3 is TGTGCCAGCAGCTTGGGGGCGGGGAACCCCTACGAGCAGTACTTC. V usage is TRBV7-2 and J usage is TRBJ2-7; D is perhaps TRBD1 or TRBD2 (6 bases each). Germline CDR1 is SGHTA and CDR2 is FQGNSA. Trimming shortened V by 3 bases and J by 2 bases, and 14 bases separated the two germline ends. The CDR3 length is 15 residues.

The rearrangement uses TRBV12-3 or TRBV12-4 and TRBJ2-7; perhaps TRBD1 as D (5 bases). The ends were cut back, 6 bases at V and 2 bases at J, with 11 bases in the middle. This CDR3 is built from 13 residues. CDR3 loop: CASSRQLPYEQYF. CDR3 DNA sequence: TGTGCCAGCAGCCGACAGTTACCCTACGAGCAGTACTTC.

The V call is TRBV20-1, the J call TRBJ1-1; perhaps TRBD1 as D (5 bases). Trimming stripped 6 bases from V and 3 bases from J, with 14 bases between. CDR3 size: 13 residues. The germline V gene has CDR1 DFQATT and CDR2 SNEGSKA (reference sequence). CDR3 region: CSASGRAHTEAFF. The CDR3 nucleotides read TGCAGTGCGTCGGGCAGGGCCCACACTGAAGCTTTCTTT.

This clonotype was counted a few times. The chain links TRBV30 to TRBJ1-2, with TRBD1 as a possible D gene (6 bases). Trimming removed 1 base at V and 4 bases at J, with 16 bases between. The CDR3 consists of 15 residues. Germline CDR1 reads GTSNPN; CDR2 reads SVGIG (reference sequence). The CDR3 loop is CAWSEGGQTTYGYTF. CDR3 nucleotide sequence: TGTGCCTGGAGTGAAGGGGGGCAGACCACCTATGGCTACACCTTC.

This clonotype occurred a few times. The CDR3 bases are TGTGCCTGGCAGGGGTATAGGGCCACTGAAGCTTTCTTT. This gives the protein CAWQGYRATEAFF. The chain joins TRBV30 to TRBJ1-1; possibly TRBD1 for D (6 bases). Trimming left V 5 bases short and J 4 bases short, with 14 bases between. The CDR3 runs to 13 residues. CDR1 is GTSNPN, CDR2 SVGIG, per germline (reference sequence).

Remarks on this clonotype: This could be a read error, since a much larger clone is one nucleotide away. The chain carries TRBV30 and TRBJ1-6; D remains ambiguous. The V gene's germline CDR1 is GTSNPN and CDR2 SVGIG (reference sequence). CDR3 size: 13 residues. The CDR3 coding sequence is TGTGTCTGGACTAAGTCGGGGATTTCACCCCTCCACTTT. It encodes CVWTKSGISPLHF.

This clonotype was counted a few times. The chain joins TRBV6-6 to TRBJ1-1; TRBD1 matches at 8 bases. J was trimmed by 0 bases and V by 7 bases; bases with no gene match: 1. From germline, CDR1 is MNHNY and CDR2 SVGAGI (reference sequence). The CDR3 runs to 13 residues. The CDR3 nucleotides are TGTGCCAGCATGGACAGGGTGAACACTGAAGCTTTCTTT. Encoded protein: CASMDRVNTEAFF.